This TCR beta chain was found in a study of blood T cells in healthy people across ages. The study's findings and limits: CMV status of donors was unknown, possibly confounding expanded clonotype changes. Relative to aged donors, long-lived donors carried more naive CD4+ cells and displayed higher diversity.

This clonotype appeared many times. Its antigen is currently unknown. It was with a sample-barcoded 5' primer and a J-beta primer mix that a second PCR of roughly 7 to 12 cycles was run. Every molecule of cDNA carried a tag from a template-switch adaptor with 12 random nucleotides. TCRdb processed the 5' RACE reads anew with MiXCR; each CDR3 protein has one entry. The sample has 1.6 million or so distinct CDR3 sequences, roughly a third seen once; the top ten hold roughly 12%. The germline CDR1 and CDR2 sequences are SQVTM and ANQGSEA. The CDR3 is 13 residues long. The V and J ends lost 6 bases and 5 bases, in that order; junction bases with no gene match: 9.

Specimen: blood. The V gene is TRBV29-1, the J gene TRBJ1-1; 7 bases line up with TRBD1. The origin of this receptor is a woman in her twenties or thirties in good health. The CDR3 sequence: CSVRKSTGTEAFF. CDR3 coding DNA: TGCAGCGTGCGCAAATCGACAGGGACTGAAGCTTTCTTT.